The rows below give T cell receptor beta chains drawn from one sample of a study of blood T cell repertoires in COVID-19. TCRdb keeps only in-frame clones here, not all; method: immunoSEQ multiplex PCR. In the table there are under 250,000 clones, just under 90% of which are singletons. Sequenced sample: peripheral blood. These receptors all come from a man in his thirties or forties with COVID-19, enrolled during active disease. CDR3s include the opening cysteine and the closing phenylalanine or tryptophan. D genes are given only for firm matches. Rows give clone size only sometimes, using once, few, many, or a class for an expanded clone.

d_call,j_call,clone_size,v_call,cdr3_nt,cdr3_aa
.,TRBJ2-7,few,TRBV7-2,TGTGCCAGCAGCTTAAGCCTCACCTACGAGCAGTACTTC,CASSLSLTYEQYF
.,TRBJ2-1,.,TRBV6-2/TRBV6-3,TGTGCCAGCAGTTTGATCACATGGACGAGGGTAGTCTACAATGAGCAGTTCTTC,CASSLITWTRVVYNEQFF
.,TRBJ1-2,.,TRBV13,TGTGCCAGCAGCTTATTGTGGACGAGGGCGGCGCGAGGCTATGGCTACACCTTC,CASSLLWTRAARGYGYTF
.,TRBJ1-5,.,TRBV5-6,TGTGCCAGCAGCTTTAGTGCAGGGTATCAGCCCCAGCATTTT,CASSFSAGYQPQHF
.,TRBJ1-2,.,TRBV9,TGTGCCAGCAGCGTAGCTAATAGGGGTGGCTATGGCTACACCTTC,CASSVANRGGYGYTF
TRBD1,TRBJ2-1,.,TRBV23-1,TGCGCCAGCAGCCATCTTGAGGGACAGGACTACAATGAGCAGTTCTTC,CASSHLEGQDYNEQFF
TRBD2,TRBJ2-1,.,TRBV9,TGTGCCAGCAGCGTAGCTTTTCTAGCGGGTTTCGATGAGCAGTTCTTC,CASSVAFLAGFDEQFF
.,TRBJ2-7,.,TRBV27,TGTGCCAGCAGCCCCTTTGTCGTTACCTACGAGCAGTACTTC,CASSPFVVTYEQYF
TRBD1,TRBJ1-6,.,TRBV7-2,TGTGCCAGCAGCTTAGGCCGGGACAGGGGCAGCTCCTATAATTCACCCCTCCACTTT,CASSLGRDRGSSYNSPLHF
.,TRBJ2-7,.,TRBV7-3,TGTGCCAGCAGCCGTGCCGGGGGAGAAGGCGAGCAGTACTTC,CASSRAGGEGEQYF
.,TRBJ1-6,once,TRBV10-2,TGCGCCAGCAGTGGAACGGACAGTGGTAGGAGCTCCTATAATTCACCCCTCCACTTT,CASSGTDSGRSSYNSPLHF
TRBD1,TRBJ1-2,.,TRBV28,TGTGCCAGCAACAGGGGGAACTATGGCTACACCTTC,CASNRGNYGYTF
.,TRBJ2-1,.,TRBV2,TGTGCCAGCAGGGGGAGGGGGTACAATGAGCAGTTCTTC,CASRGRGYNEQFF
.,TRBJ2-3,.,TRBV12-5,TGTGCTAGTGGTTTGGGGACACCCAGGGATACGCAGTATTTT,CASGLGTPRDTQYF
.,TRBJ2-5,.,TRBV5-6,TGTGCCAGCAGTTTAGACAGACAAGAGACCCAGTACTTC,CASSLDRQETQYF
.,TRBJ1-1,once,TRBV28,TGTGCCAGCAGTGAGCCGGGGGGGGCGGTCACTGAAGCTTTCTTT,CASSEPGGAVTEAFF
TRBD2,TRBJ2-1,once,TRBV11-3,TGTGCCAGCAGCTCGGAGACTAGCGCTGGCAATGAGCAGTTCTTC,CASSSETSAGNEQFF
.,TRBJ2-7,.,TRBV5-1,TGCGCCAGCAGCTTGCGGGATTCCTACGAGCAGTACTTC,CASSLRDSYEQYF
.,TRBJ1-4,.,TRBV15,TGTGCCACCAGCGGCTGGACAGCGAATGAAAAACTGTTTTTT,CATSGWTANEKLFF
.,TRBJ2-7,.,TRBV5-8,TGTGCCAGCAGCTTGGCAGAAACAAGCTACGAGCAGTACTTC,CASSLAETSYEQYF
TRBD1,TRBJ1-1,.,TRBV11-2,TGTGCCAGCAGCTTAGTTGCCACAGGGGAGGACACTGAAGCTTTCTTT,CASSLVATGEDTEAFF
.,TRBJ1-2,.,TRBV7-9,TGTGCCAGCAGCAATATGCTGGGCACAGAGGCAGGGTTGGGTTATGGCTACACCTTC,CASSNMLGTEAGLGYGYTF
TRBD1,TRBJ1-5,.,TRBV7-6,TGTGCCAGCAGCTTAGCGCTTGTAAGGACAGGGGGCTGCGATCAGCCCCAGCATTTT,CASSLALVRTGGCDQPQHF
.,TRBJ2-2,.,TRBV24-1,TGTGCCACCAGTGGGGTTCTAGACACCGGGGAGCTGTTTTTT,CATSGVLDTGELFF
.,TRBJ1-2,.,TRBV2,TGTGCCAGCAGTGAGGCCTCTCAGGGATCCTATGGCTACACCTTC,CASSEASQGSYGYTF